The 24 T cell receptor beta chains below were found in one sample sequenced in a study of shared clonotypes between healthy human individuals. Data came from immunoSEQ multiplex PCR; TCRdb stores just in-frame clones and leaves some out. The sample records about 480,000 clones, roughly 78% being singletons. The sequenced material came from PBMCs. The receptors were gathered from a middle-aged woman in good health. Some clones in this sample may be carry-over from other donors' samples.

The rearrangement joins TRBV19 to TRBJ1-5; TRBD1 matches at 7 bases. From germline, CDR1 is LNHDA and CDR2 SQIVND (reference sequence). The CDR3 is 15 residues long. V shed 3 bases, J shed 2 bases, and the junction held 4 bases outside the gene matches. CDR3 in DNA: TGTGCCAGTAGTATGGGTACAGGGGGCAATCAGCCCCAGCATTTT. Residues: CASSMGTGGNQPQHF.

The chain has TRBV7-2 and TRBJ2-7; 9 positions match TRBD1. Germline assignment: CDR1 SGHTA and CDR2 FQGNSA. V trimming: 0 bases; J trimming: 3 bases; junction bases outside the gene matches: 6. The CDR3 loop spans 16 amino acids. The CDR3 spells CASSLALGQGNYEQYF. The DNA for the CDR3 is TGTGCCAGCAGCTTAGCGCTAGGACAGGGGAACTACGAGCAGTACTTC. Full variable domain (missing parts from reference TRBV7-2 and TRBJ2-7): GAGVSQSPSNKVTEKGKDVELRCDPISGHTALYWYRQSLGQGLEFLIYFQGNSAPDKSGLPSDRFSAERTGGSVSTLTIQRTQQEDSAVYLCASSLALGQGNYEQYFGPGTRLTVT.

The rearrangement joins TRBV7-9 to TRBJ1-2; D call uncertain. Germline lookup yields CDR1 SEHNR and CDR2 FQNEAQ (reference sequence). The ends were cut back, 5 bases at V and 6 bases at J, with 19 bases in the middle. The CDR3 contains 15 residues. DNA of the CDR3: TGTGCCAGCAGCCCCACAGCGTCAAAAGCGGATGGCTACACCTTC. It codes for CASSPTASKADGYTF.

The V and J genes are TRBV19 and TRBJ2-3; 9 positions match TRBD2. The germline V gene has CDR1 LNHDA and CDR2 SQIVND (reference sequence). The CDR3 loop spans 15 amino acids. J gave up 5 bases and V 6 bases, and 9 bases lay outside the gene matches. The DNA of the CDR3 is TGTGCCAGTAGGAGTCTAGCGGGATCGTTAGATACGCAGTATTTT. This sequence encodes CASRSLAGSLDTQYF.

J is TRBJ1-3 and V is TRBV28; the D gene is possibly TRBD1 (5 bases). The CDR3 is 14 amino acids. Trimming removed 1 base at V and 4 bases at J, with 8 bases between. The germline gives CDR1 MDHEN, CDR2 SYDVKM. The CDR3 bases are TGTGCCAGCAGTTTATTAGGGGTCGGAAACACCATATATTTT. Amino acid sequence: CASSLLGVGNTIYF.

The chain joins TRBV2 to TRBJ2-7, with 10 bases fitting TRBD2. This CDR3 is 16 amino acids long. V shed 8 bases and J 7 bases; nucleotides not matched to a gene: 17. The V gene's germline CDR1 is SNHLY and CDR2 FYNNEI. The CDR3 spells CASSTGSGRANREQYF. Here the CDR3 DNA reads TGTGCCAGCTCCACGGGGAGCGGGAGGGCCAATCGGGAGCAGTACTTC.

The chain joins TRBV30 to TRBJ2-7; D is perhaps TRBD1 (5 bases). Trimming pared 3 bases from V and 3 bases from J, leaving 18 bases between. Germline values: CDR1 GTSNPN, CDR2 SVGIG (reference sequence). The CDR3 loop spans 15 amino acids. CDR3 coding DNA: TGTGCCTGGAGGTCCGACAGAAAGTTTGGCTACGAGCAGTACTTC. This sequence encodes CAWRSDRKFGYEQYF. The full variable domain, completed using reference TRBV30 and TRBJ2-7, is SQTIHQWPATLVQPVGSPLSLECTVEGTSNPNLYWYRQAAGRGLQLLFYSVGIGQISSEVPQNLSASRPQDRQFILSSKKLLLSDSGFYLCAWRSDRKFGYEQYFGPGTRLTVT.

This clone was observed a single time. The gene calls are TRBV2 and TRBJ2-1; 14 nucleotides align to TRBD2. The CDR3 runs to 15 residues. V was clipped by 6 bases and J by 12 bases; unmatched bases: 10. Germline V gene data show CDR1 as SNHLY and CDR2 as FYNNEI. CDR3 DNA: TGTGCCAGCAGGGGACTAGCGGGAGCTGAAGGTACGCAGTTCTTC. Translated, it gives CASRGLAGAEGTQFF.

This rearrangement joins TRBV7-9 to TRBJ2-6; D unclear. The germline V and J ends were trimmed by 1 base and 1 base, with 5 bases remaining between them. The germline V gene encodes CDR1 SEHNR and CDR2 FQNEAQ (reference sequence). This CDR3 spans 15 amino acids. The CDR3 loop is CASSLGASGANVLTF. The CDR3 DNA reads TGTGCCAGCAGCTTAGGAGCGTCTGGGGCCAACGTCCTGACTTTC.

This clone is a singleton in its sample. The rearrangement uses TRBV5-1 and TRBJ1-1, with D perhaps matching TRBD1 (5 bases). The CDR3 covers 16 residues. CDR1 and CDR2 from the germline V gene are SGHRS and YFSETQ. Trimming left V 0 bases short and J 4 bases short, with 16 bases between. Here the CDR3 reads CASSLDGAALVTEAFF. CDR3 DNA: TGCGCCAGCAGCTTGGACGGGGCAGCCCTGGTCACTGAAGCTTTCTTT.

The gene calls are TRBV16 and TRBJ2-2; 7 bases line up with TRBD1. The CDR3 is made up of 16 amino acids. From germline, CDR1 is KGHSY and CDR2 FQNENV. J gave up 3 bases and V 4 bases, and 8 bases lay outside the gene matches. The CDR3 loop is CASSRSGTADTGELFF. The CDR3, as DNA: TGTGCCAGCAGCCGTTCAGGGACAGCCGACACCGGGGAGCTGTTTTTT.

The genes are TRBV30 and TRBJ2-7; 7 bases map to TRBD1. This CDR3 spans 13 amino acids. CDR1 is GTSNPN, CDR2 SVGIG, per germline (reference sequence). After removal of 3 bases from V and 3 bases from J, the junction contained 5 bases not matched to a gene. The CDR3 coding sequence is TGTGCCTGGAGGAAGGACAGGTTCTACGAGCAGTACTTC. Residues: CAWRKDRFYEQYF.

This clone was picked up many times. This chain links TRBV15 with TRBJ2-4, with TRBD2 matching 7 bases. The CDR3 loop spans 16 amino acids. CDR1 and CDR2 (germline): LNHNV, YYDKDF (reference sequence). The V gene end was trimmed by 3 bases and the J gene end by 0 bases; junction bases not matched to a gene: 5. This CDR3 reads CATSRSGEVAKNIQYF. CDR3 in DNA: TGTGCCACCAGCAGGAGCGGGGAAGTAGCCAAAAACATTCAGTACTTC.

This clone turned up a few times. The DNA for the CDR3 is TGTGCCAGCAGCCCCCGGGGGGGCTACGAGCAGTACTTC. Its translation is CASSPRGGYEQYF. The chain joins TRBV7-6 to TRBJ2-7; 8 nucleotides align to TRBD2. Germline V lookup: CDR1 SGHVS, CDR2 FNYEAQ. There are 13 residues in the CDR3. V was clipped by 5 bases and J by 3 bases; unmatched bases: 3.

The V call is TRBV7-2, the J call TRBJ2-5, with D maybe TRBD1 (5 bases). TRBJ2-7 explains the end of the DNA better; the J call may be wrong. Germline V gene lookup returns CDR1 SGHTA and CDR2 FQGNSA. CDR3 length: 15 residues. DNA for the CDR3: TGTGCCAGCAGCTTAGCCATAGGGGTCTCCTACGAGCAGTACTTC. Amino acids: CASSLAIGVSYEQYF.

The chain joins TRBV18 to TRBJ2-5, with TRBD2 identical over 7 bases. The trim removed 4 bases at V and 2 bases at J, leaving 1 base unmatched. Per germline, CDR1 KGHSH and CDR2 LQKENI. The CDR3 is made up of 13 amino acids. The CDR3 sequence is CASSQGLQETQYF. The CDR3 region has the DNA TGTGCCAGCTCACAGGGACTACAAGAGACCCAGTACTTC.

The count of this clone is one. The chain uses TRBV27 and TRBJ1-1; 7 nucleotides align to TRBD1. Germline CDR1 is MNHEY and CDR2 is SMNVEV (reference sequence). The length of the CDR3 is 15 residues. Germline trimming cut 2 bases from V and 4 bases from J; bases unmatched to any gene: 7. The chain's CDR3 is CASSLRPPGGTEAFF. The CDR3 DNA reads TGTGCCAGCAGTTTACGGCCCCCAGGGGGCACTGAAGCTTTCTTT.

The chain has TRBV18 and TRBJ2-3; 7 bases fit TRBD2. The CDR3 contains 15 residues. In germline, CDR1 is KGHSH, CDR2 LQKENI. The J segment lost 2 bases and the V segment lost 2 bases, leaving 4 bases of the junction unmatched. CDR3 sequence reads: CASSPRGTNTDTQYF. The CDR3 DNA reads TGTGCCAGCTCACCAAGAGGGACTAACACAGATACGCAGTATTTT.

Turning to this clone: One end of the junction varies from germline; a read error may be responsible. CDR3 DNA: TGCGCCAGCAGTCCGAATCTTTTC. It is translated as CASSPNLF. The J gene is TRBJ2-7, the V gene TRBV23-1; D is ambiguous. TRBV23-1 is an ORF; its function is uncertain. CDR3 length: 8 residues.

The chain employs TRBV7-2 and TRBJ1-1; D call uncertain. V lost 1 base and J 0 bases, leaving 6 bases between the germline ends. The germline V gene encodes CDR1 SGHTA and CDR2 FQGNSA. The CDR3 is made up of 14 amino acids. This CDR3 is CASSLGRLNTEAFF. CDR3 nucleotide sequence: TGTGCCAGCAGCTTAGGCAGATTGAACACTGAAGCTTTCTTT.

The rearrangement joins TRBV27 to TRBJ1-5; D unclear. V was shortened by 6 bases and J by 6 bases, with 12 bases between the two germline ends. CDR1 is MNHEY and CDR2 is SMNVEV in the germline V gene (reference sequence). CDR3 length: 13 residues. The DNA of the CDR3 is TGTGCCAGCAGAGCGCAGGAGGCTCAGCCCCAGCATTTT. Amino acid sequence: CASRAQEAQPQHF.

V is TRBV25-1 and J is TRBJ2-1; TRBD2 matches 7 bases. V lost 6 bases, J lost 0 bases, and 5 bases stayed unmatched. This CDR3 comprises 15 residues. CDR1 and CDR2 (germline): MGHDK, SYGVNS. The CDR3 DNA reads as TGTGCCAGCAGGACCTCTAGCGGCTCCTACAATGAGCAGTTCTTC. Its protein product is CASRTSSGSYNEQFF.

The chain employs TRBV7-2 and TRBJ2-3; TRBD2 aligns across 13 bases. The V gene end was trimmed by 4 bases and the J gene end by 6 bases; junction bases not matched to a gene: 7. CDR1 and CDR2 (germline): SGHTA, FQGNSA. This CDR3 has 16 amino acids. The CDR3 here is CASSSLAGGPSDTQYF. The CDR3 region has the DNA TGTGCCAGCAGCTCACTAGCGGGAGGGCCCTCTGATACGCAGTATTTT.

The V gene is TRBV11-2, the J gene TRBJ2-7, with D hard to call. The CDR3 extends over 13 amino acids. V lost 4 bases, J lost 1 base, and 8 bases lay in between. CDR1 and CDR2 (germline): SGHAT, FQNNGV. DNA of the CDR3: TGTGCCAGCAGCTCAACCCCGTCCTACGAGCAGTACTTC. Translated: CASSSTPSYEQYF.